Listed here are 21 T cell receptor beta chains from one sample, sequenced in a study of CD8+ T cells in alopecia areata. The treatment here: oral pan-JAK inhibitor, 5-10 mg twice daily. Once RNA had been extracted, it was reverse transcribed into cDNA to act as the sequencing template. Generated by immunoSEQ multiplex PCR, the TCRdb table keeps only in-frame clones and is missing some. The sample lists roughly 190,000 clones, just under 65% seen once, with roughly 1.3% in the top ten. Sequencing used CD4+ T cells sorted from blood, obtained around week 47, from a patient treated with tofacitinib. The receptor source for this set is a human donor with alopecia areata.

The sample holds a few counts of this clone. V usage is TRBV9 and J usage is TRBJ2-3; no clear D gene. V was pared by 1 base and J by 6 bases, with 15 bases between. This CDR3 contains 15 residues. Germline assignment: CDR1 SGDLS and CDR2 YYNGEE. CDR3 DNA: TGTGCCAGCAGCGTAATCCGTCCCGTTGGGGATACGCAGTATTTT. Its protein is CASSVIRPVGDTQYF.

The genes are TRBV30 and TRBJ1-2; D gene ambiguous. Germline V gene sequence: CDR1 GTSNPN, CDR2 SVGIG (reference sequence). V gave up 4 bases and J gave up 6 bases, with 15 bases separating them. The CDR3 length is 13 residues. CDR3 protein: CAWMGMPGNGYTF. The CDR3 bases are TGTGCCTGGATGGGAATGCCGGGTAATGGCTACACCTTC. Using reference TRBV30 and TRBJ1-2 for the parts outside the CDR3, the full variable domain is SQTIHQWPATLVQPVGSPLSLECTVEGTSNPNLYWYRQAAGRGLQLLFYSVGIGQISSEVPQNLSASRPQDRQFILSSKKLLLSDSGFYLCAWMGMPGNGYTFGSGTRLTVV.

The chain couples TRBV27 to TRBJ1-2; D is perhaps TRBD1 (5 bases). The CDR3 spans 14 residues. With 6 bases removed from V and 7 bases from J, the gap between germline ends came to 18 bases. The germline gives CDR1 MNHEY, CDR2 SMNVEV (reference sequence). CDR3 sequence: CASRNQGVARGYTF. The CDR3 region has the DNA TGTGCCAGCAGAAACCAGGGTGTGGCGCGTGGCTACACCTTC.

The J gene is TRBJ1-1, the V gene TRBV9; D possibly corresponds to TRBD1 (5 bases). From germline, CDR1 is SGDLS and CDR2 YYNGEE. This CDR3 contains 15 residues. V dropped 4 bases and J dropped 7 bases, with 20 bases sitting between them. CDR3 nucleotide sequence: TGTGCCAGCAGCCCACGATCAGTGGGGGAGCTTGAAGCTTTCTTT. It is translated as CASSPRSVGELEAFF.

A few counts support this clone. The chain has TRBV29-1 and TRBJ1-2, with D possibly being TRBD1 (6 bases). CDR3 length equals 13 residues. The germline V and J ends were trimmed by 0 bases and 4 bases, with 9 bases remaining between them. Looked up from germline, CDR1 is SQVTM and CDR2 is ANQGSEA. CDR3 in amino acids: CSVEDLGGYGYTF. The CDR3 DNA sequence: TGCAGCGTTGAAGATCTAGGGGGCTATGGCTACACCTTC.

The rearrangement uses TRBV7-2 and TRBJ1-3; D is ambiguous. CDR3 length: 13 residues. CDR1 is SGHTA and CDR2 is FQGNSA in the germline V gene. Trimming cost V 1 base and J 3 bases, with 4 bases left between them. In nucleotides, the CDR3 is TGTGCCAGCAGCTTAGAAGGTGGAAACACCATATATTTT. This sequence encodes CASSLEGGNTIYF.

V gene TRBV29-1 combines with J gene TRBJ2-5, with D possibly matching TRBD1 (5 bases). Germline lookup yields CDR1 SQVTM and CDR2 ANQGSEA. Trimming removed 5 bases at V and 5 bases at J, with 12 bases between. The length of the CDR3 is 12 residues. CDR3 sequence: CSVQKGSETQYF. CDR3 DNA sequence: TGCAGCGTTCAGAAGGGGTCGGAGACCCAGTACTTC.

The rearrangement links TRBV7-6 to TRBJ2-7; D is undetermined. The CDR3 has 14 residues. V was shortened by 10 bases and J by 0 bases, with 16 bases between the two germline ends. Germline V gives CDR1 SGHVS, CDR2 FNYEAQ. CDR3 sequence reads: CATSRTVSSYEQYF. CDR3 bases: TGTGCCACCTCCCGGACGGTGAGCTCCTACGAGCAGTACTTC.

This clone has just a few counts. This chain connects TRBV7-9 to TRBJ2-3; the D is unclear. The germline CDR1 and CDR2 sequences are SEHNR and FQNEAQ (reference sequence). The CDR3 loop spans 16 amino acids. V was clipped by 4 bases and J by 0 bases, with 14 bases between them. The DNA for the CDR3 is TGTGCCAGCAGCTCCCGGATCCATACTAGCACAGATACGCAGTATTTT. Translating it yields CASSSRIHTSTDTQYF.

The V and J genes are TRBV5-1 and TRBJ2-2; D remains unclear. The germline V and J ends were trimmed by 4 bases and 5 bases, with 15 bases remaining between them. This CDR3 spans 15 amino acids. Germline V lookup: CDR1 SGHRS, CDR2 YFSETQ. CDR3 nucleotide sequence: TGCGCCAGCAGCGATCCCTCGGGCAATACCGGGGAGCTGTTTTTT. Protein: CASSDPSGNTGELFF.

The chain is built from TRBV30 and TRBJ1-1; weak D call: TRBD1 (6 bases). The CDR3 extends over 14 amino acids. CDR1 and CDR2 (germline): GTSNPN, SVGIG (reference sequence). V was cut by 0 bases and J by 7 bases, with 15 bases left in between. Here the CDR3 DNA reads TGTGCCTGGAGTGTGATGGGAACAGGGATTGAAGCTTTCTTT. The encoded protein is CAWSVMGTGIEAFF.

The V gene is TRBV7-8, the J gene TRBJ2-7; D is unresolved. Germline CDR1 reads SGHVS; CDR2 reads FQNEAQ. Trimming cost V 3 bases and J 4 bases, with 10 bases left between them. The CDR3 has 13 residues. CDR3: CASSLLSIYEQYF. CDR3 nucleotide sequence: TGTGCCAGCAGCTTGCTCTCGATTTACGAGCAGTACTTC.

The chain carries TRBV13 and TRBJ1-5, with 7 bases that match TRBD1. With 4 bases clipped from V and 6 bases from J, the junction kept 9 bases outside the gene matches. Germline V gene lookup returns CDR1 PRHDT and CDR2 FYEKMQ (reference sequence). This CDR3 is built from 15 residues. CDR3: CASSSGDSHFQPQHF. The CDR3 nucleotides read TGTGCCAGCAGCTCAGGGGACAGTCATTTTCAGCCCCAGCATTTT.

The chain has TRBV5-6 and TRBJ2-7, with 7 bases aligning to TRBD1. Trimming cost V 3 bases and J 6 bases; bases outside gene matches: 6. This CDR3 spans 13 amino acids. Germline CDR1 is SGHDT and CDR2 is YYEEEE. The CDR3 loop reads CASSWRQGGEQYF. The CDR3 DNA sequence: TGTGCCAGCAGCTGGCGACAGGGCGGCGAGCAGTACTTC.

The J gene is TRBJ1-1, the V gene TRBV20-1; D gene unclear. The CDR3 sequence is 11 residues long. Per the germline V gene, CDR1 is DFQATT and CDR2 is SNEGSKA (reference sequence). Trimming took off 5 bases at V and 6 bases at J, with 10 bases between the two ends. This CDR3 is CSAPVRAEAFF. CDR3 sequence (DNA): TGCAGTGCTCCCGTAAGGGCTGAAGCTTTCTTT.

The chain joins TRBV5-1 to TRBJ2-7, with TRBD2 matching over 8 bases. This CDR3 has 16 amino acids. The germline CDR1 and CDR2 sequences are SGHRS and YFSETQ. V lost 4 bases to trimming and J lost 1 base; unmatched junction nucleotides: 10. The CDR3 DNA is TGCGCCAGCAGCCCTGGACTAGCAGTCGAGTCCTACGAGCAGTACTTC. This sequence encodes CASSPGLAVESYEQYF. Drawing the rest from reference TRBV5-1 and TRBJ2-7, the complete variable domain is KAGVTQTPRYLIKTRGQQVTLSCSPISGHRSVSWYQQTPGQGLQFLFEYFSETQRNKGNFPGRFSGRQFSNSRSEMNVSTLELGDSALYLCASSPGLAVESYEQYFGPGTRLTVT.

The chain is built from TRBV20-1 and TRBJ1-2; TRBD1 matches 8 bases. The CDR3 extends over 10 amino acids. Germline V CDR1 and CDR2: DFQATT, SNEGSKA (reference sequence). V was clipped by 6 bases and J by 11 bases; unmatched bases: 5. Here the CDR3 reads CSARTGTYTF. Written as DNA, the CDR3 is TGCAGTGCAAGGACAGGGACGTACACCTTC.

The DNA of the CDR3 is TGTGCCAGCAGTCCGACAGGGAACTATGGCTACACCTTC. Translation gives CASSPTGNYGYTF. V gene TRBV27 combines with J gene TRBJ1-2; TRBD1 matches at 7 bases. J was trimmed by 2 bases and V by 5 bases; bases with no gene match: 2. The CDR3 has 13 amino acids. Germline V CDR1 and CDR2: MNHEY, SMNVEV (reference sequence).

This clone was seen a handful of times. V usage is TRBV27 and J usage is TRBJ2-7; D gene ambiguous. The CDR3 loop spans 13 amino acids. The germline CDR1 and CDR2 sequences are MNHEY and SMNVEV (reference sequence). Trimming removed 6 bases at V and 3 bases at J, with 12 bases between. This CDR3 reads CASSPRGIYEQYF. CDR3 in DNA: TGTGCCAGCAGCCCCCGTGGGATCTACGAGCAGTACTTC.

CDR3 nucleotides: TGTGCCTGGAGTGTACGATATGGCTACACCTTC. Its protein product is CAWSVRYGYTF. The V gene is TRBV30, the J gene TRBJ1-2; D is undetermined. The CDR3 runs 11 residues. V dropped 0 bases and J dropped 5 bases, with 4 bases sitting between them. Germline V CDR1 and CDR2: GTSNPN, SVGIG (reference sequence).

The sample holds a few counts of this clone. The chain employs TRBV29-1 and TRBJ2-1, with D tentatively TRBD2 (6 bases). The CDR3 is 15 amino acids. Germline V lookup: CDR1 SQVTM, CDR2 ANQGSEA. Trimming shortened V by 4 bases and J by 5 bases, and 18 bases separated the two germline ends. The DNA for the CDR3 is TGCAGCGTTGCCTCGTTGTTAGCGGCTGACAATGAGCAGTTCTTC. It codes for CSVASLLAADNEQFF.